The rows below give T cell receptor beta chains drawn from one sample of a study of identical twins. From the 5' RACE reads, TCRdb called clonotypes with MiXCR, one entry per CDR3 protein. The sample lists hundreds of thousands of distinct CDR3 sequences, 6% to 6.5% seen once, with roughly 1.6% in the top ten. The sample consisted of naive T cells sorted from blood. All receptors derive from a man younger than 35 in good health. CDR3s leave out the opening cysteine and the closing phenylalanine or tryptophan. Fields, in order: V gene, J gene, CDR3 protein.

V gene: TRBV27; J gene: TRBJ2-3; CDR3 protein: ASSPERRDRAADTQY
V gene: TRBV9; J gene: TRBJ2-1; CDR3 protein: ASSETRGSGYNEQF
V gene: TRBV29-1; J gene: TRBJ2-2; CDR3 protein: SVEWHLGAGELF
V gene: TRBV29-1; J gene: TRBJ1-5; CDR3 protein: SVRGQGSNQPQH
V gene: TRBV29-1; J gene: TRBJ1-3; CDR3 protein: SVTDTPSGNTIY
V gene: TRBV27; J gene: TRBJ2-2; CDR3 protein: ASSLTETNTGELF
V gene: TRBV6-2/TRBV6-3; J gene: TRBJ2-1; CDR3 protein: ASSYLVGTRNEQF
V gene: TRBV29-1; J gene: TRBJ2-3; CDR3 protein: SGELTDTQY
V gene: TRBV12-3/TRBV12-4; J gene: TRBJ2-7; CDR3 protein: ASSLGTGQGHEQY
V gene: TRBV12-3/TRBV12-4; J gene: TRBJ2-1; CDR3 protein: ASSLSQGYEQF
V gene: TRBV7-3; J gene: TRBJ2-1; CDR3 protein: ASSFVLAGIDEF
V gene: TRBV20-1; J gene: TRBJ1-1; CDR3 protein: SAERVTEAF
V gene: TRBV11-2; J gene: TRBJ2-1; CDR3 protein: ASSLLRTSGEQF
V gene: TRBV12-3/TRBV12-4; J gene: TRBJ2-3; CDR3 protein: ASSKEGDTQY
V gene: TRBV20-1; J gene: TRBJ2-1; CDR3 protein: SARDWVRTSGNNEQF
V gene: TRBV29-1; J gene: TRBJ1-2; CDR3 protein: SADPGDGYT
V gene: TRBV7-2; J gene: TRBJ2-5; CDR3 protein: ASSLGTGGAQTQY
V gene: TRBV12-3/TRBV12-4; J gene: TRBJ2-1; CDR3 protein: ASRETSMQF
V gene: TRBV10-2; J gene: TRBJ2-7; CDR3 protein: ASGVLSYEQY
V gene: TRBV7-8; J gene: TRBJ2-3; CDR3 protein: ASSPGVSSTDTQY
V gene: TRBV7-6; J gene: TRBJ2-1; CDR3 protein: ASTNSYNEQF
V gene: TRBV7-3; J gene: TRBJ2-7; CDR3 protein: ASSYEQGSYEQY
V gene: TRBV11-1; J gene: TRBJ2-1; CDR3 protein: ASSLALGTGGSSYNEQF
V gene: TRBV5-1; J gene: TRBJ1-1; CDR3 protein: ASSLDRGTKAF
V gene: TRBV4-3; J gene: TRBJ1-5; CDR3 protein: ASSQATAESSNQPQH
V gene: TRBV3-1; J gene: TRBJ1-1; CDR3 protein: ASSRMDSEAF
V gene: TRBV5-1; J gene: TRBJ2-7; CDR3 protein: ASSLDPGIAYEQY
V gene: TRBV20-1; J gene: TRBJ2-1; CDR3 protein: SASRRLAGLIGNEQF
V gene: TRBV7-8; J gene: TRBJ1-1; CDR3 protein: ASSFDKPDSGTF
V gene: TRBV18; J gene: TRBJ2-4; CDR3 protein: ASSMTSGGAKNIQY
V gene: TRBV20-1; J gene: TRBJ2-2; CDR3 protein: SARFGGRAGELF
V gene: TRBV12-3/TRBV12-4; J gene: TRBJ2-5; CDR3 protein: ASSVRGRGETQY
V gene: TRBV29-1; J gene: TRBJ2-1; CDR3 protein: SVGSGSKYNEQF
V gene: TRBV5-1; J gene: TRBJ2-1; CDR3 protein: ASSSTAESYNEQF
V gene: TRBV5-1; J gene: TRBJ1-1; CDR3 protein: ASSPGPEKIEAF
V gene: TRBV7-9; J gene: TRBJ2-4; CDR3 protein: ASSFSSGKSKNIQY
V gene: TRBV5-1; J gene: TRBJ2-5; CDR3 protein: ASSLEAGGPGETQY
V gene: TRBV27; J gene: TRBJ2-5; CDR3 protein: ASSIGAWGTQY
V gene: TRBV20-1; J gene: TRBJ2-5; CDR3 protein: SAPSGRLETQY
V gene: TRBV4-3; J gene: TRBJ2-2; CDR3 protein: ASSRSFAGTTNTGELF
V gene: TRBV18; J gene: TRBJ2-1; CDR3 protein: ASDEGSYNEQF
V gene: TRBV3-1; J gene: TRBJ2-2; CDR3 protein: ASSLGFAGAGELF
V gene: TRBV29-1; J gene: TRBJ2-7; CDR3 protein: SGGQYYEQY
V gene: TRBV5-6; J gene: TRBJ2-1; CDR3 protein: ASSLRAVRNEQF
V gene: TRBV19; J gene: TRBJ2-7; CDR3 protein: ASGYKGLPEQY
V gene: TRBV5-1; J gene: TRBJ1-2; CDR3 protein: ASSWGDSTNYGYT
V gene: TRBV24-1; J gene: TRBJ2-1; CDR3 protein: ATRQGWEQF
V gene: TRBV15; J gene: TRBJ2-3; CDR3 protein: ATSPGWDRADTQY
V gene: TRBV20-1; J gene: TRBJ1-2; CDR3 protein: SVGHQSDYGYT
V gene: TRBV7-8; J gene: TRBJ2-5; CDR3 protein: ASSTRLAARQETQY
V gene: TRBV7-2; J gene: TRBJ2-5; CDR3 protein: ASRTGIQETQY
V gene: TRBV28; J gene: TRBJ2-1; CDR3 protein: ASSLRGSGGF
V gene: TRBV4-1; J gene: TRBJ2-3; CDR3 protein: ASSQPDSPGPDTQY
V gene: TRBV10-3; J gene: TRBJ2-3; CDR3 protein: AISEVPGGRYTDTQY
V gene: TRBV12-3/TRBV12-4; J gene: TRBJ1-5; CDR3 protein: ASSGGTRGPYQPQH